The clone carrying this TCR beta chain occurred a few times. The antigen remains unidentified. Every bit of the isolated RNA underwent reverse transcription, so sequencing read expressed TCRB transcripts. Sequencing used immunoSEQ multiplex PCR; TCRdb keeps in-frame clones, though not all of them. The sample lists some 150,000 clones, 11% occurring once. The sample is drawn from a study of beta chain features in type 1 diabetes. Study background: Healthy donors resembled patients in age, gender and cell yields. The study's findings and limits: The naive, central memory and Treg TCRB repertoires looked more alike in patients than they did in healthy donors. The analysis here could not establish whether HLA type shapes TCRB rearrangement. Cells with high TCR expression could be over-represented when cDNA is sequenced.

Germline CDR1 and CDR2: MDHEN and SYDVKM. This CDR3 region has 14 residues. Trimming removed 6 bases from V and 5 bases from J; junction bases left unmatched: 6. The chain joins TRBV28 to TRBJ2-3, with 9 nucleotides matching TRBD1. The sequence came from a man younger than 35 in good health. The sample consisted of central memory CD4+ T cells from blood. For the CDR3, the DNA is TGTGCCAGCAGGAGGACAGGGGCCGGAGATACGCAGTATTTT. Amino acid sequence: CASRRTGAGDTQYF. The entire variable domain, with the rest obtained from reference TRBV28 and TRBJ2-3, is as follows: DVKVTQSSRYLVKRTGEKVFLECVQDMDHENMFWYRQDPGLGLRLIYFSYDVKMKEKGDIPEGYSVSREKKERFSLILESASTNQTSMYLCASRRTGAGDTQYFGPGTRLTVL.